This is a list of T cell receptor beta chains from one sample in a study of human T cells and chemical hapten exposure. TCRdb independently ran MiXCR on the RACE reads; one entry per CDR3 protein. The sample carries around 360,000 distinct CDR3 sequences, about 6.9% recorded once. Sequencing was performed on whole blood, taken in connection with sensitization to the hapten diphenylcyclopropenone (DPC). The origin of the receptors is a woman in her late teens or twenties with alopecia areata. Some clones in this sample may be carry-over from other donors' samples. Each CDR3 is given with its conserved first and last residue. The order of the fields is clone size, J gene, D gene, V gene, CDR3 DNA, CDR3 protein. The D gene is left open where the match is weak. Where a row states a size, it is once, few, many or the class of an expanded clone; other rows omit it.

>NA|TRBJ2-5|NA|TRBV7-2
TGTGCCAGCAGCTTAGCAGCCCCGGGAGCGGCGATCCAAGAGACCCAGTACTTC
CASSLAAPGAAIQETQYF
>few|TRBJ2-3|TRBD1|TRBV27
TGTGCCAGCAGTTCTGAACCGGGACAGGGGAGATGGGATACGCAGTATTTT
CASSSEPGQGRWDTQYF
>NA|TRBJ2-3|TRBD2|TRBV14
TGTGCCAGCAGCCAAGGCGGGGGGGCCTCAGATACGCAGTATTTT
CASSQGGGASDTQYF
>few|TRBJ2-3|NA|TRBV7-2
TGTGCCAGCAGCTCCGGGACTCCTAGTATGGATACGCAGTATTTT
CASSSGTPSMDTQYF
>NA|TRBJ1-1|NA|TRBV20-1
TGCAGTGCTAGAGATTCCAGGGCGAACACTGAAGCTTTCTTT
CSARDSRANTEAFF
>few|TRBJ2-5|NA|TRBV6-5
TGTGCCAGCAGTTACTCAGGTCCGGACTCAGGAGAGACCCAGTACTTC
CASSYSGPDSGETQYF
>many|TRBJ1-5|NA|TRBV2
TGTGCCAGCAGCCCGAGCGGGGGGAGGCAGCCCCAGCATTTT
CASSPSGGRQPQHF
>many|TRBJ1-5|NA|TRBV7-9
TGTGCCAGCAGCTCTGGCGGTACGGGGTACAATCAGCCCCAGCATTTT
CASSSGGTGYNQPQHF
>many|TRBJ1-1|NA|TRBV29-1
TGCAGCGTTGAATCTGGGACACCAGAAGCTTTCTTT
CSVESGTPEAFF
>NA|TRBJ1-1|TRBD1|TRBV20-1
TGCAGTGCTAGGTTACCGGACAGGGTTAACACTGAAGCTTTCTTT
CSARLPDRVNTEAFF
>many|TRBJ1-1|NA|TRBV3-1
TGTGCCAGCAGCCAATTCGTGACGACAGACACTGAAGCTTTCTTT
CASSQFVTTDTEAFF
>NA|TRBJ2-3|NA|TRBV11-2
TGTGCCAGCAGCCTCCTAAGCGGTAGGGCAGGTACGCAGTATTTT
CASSLLSGRAGTQYF
>NA|TRBJ2-2|NA|TRBV6-2/TRBV6-3
TGTGCCAGCAGAAACAGGGAAGTCAACACCGGGGAGCTGTTTTTT
CASRNREVNTGELFF
>many|TRBJ2-5|NA|TRBV4-1
TGCGCCAGCAGCCAAGTCTGGTCGGCGGAGGAGACCCAGTACTTC
CASSQVWSAEETQYF
>many|TRBJ1-6|NA|TRBV12-3/TRBV12-4
TGTGCCAGCAGTTTAGACAGTAATCCCCTCCACTTT
CASSLDSNPLHF
>many|TRBJ2-1|NA|TRBV6-2/TRBV6-3
TGTGCCAGCAGTTTCGGGGGAAGCTACAATGAGCAGTTCTTC
CASSFGGSYNEQFF
>many|TRBJ2-7|TRBD2|TRBV9
TGTGCCAGCAGCGTGACTAGCGGGGGAGTCGAGCAGTACTTC
CASSVTSGGVEQYF
>NA|TRBJ2-3|TRBD2|TRBV27
TGTGCCAGCAGTCGAGAATTGGGACTAGCTAGCACAGATACGCAGTATTTT
CASSRELGLASTDTQYF
>NA|TRBJ2-5|TRBD2|TRBV5-1
TGCGCCAGCAGCTTCGACGGGAGGAAAGAGACCCAGTACTTC
CASSFDGRKETQYF
>few|TRBJ1-2|NA|TRBV7-9
TGTGCCAGCAGCTTAGCCGATATAGATCTGACCTTC
CASSLADIDLTF
>NA|TRBJ2-3|NA|TRBV6-2/TRBV6-3
TGTGCCAGCAGTTACGGTTGGATAGGGCAGCTTACAGATACGCAGTATTTT
CASSYGWIGQLTDTQYF
>many|TRBJ1-1|NA|TRBV7-3
TGTGCCAGCAGCTTGATTGGCATGAACACTGAAGCTTTCTTT
CASSLIGMNTEAFF
>NA|TRBJ2-3|NA|TRBV10-3
TGTGCCATCAGTGAGAATTCAGATACGCAGTATTTT
CAISENSDTQYF
>NA|TRBJ2-1|NA|TRBV6-2/TRBV6-3
TGTGCCAGCAGCCGCCCGACGCAGAGCTCCTACAATGAGCAGTTCTTC
CASSRPTQSSYNEQFF
>many|TRBJ1-6|NA|TRBV7-2
TGTGCCAGCAGCTTAAGACAGGAGGGGTCACCCCTCCACTTT
CASSLRQEGSPLHF
>many|TRBJ1-1|NA|TRBV6-9
TGTGCCAGCACCCCTTTGAGGGGTCGGAACACTGAAGCTTTCTTT
CASTPLRGRNTEAFF
>many|TRBJ1-2|TRBD1|TRBV6-6
TGTGCCAGCAGTCAACCGGGACAGGGAGGAGGCTACACCTTC
CASSQPGQGGGYTF
>many|TRBJ1-1|NA|TRBV12-3/TRBV12-4
TGTGCCAGCAGTTTAGCGAGAGGGGGTCAGGGGAACACTGAAGCTTTCTTT
CASSLARGGQGNTEAFF
>many|TRBJ1-3|NA|TRBV6-5
TGTGCCAGCAAAGCTTCTGGAAACACCATATATTTT
CASKASGNTIYF
>many|TRBJ1-5|NA|TRBV6-2/TRBV6-3
TGTGCCAGCAGTTTAGGTCGCCAGCCCCAGCATTTT
CASSLGRQPQHF
>few|TRBJ2-3|NA|TRBV5-1
TGCGCCAGCAGGAAGGAGGGGGACACAGATACGCAGTATTTT
CASRKEGDTDTQYF
>many|TRBJ2-3|TRBD1|TRBV27
TGTGCCAGCAGTGCCGAGACAGGGAGTCAGCAGTATTTT
CASSAETGSQQYF